A single sample is the source of the 7 T cell receptor beta chains below, sequenced in a study of T-cell memory formation after mild COVID-19. A single record per CDR3 protein comes from TCRdb applying MiXCR to the 5' RACE reads. In the table there are roughly 190,000 distinct CDR3 sequences, more than 9% of which are singletons. Sequencing was carried out using PBMCs or a T cell subset sorted from them (not recorded which). These receptors were taken from a man aged 18 to 29 who had mild COVID-19 (a few samples of this study predate the infection). Cell type and time point are not known.

This clonotype showed up just a few times. The chain employs TRBV20-1 and TRBJ2-7, with 7 bases aligning to TRBD1. The V and J ends lost 3 bases and 2 bases, in that order; junction bases with no gene match: 4. The CDR3 contains 13 residues. The germline V gene encodes CDR1 DFQATT and CDR2 SNEGSKA (reference sequence). The CDR3 nucleotides are TGCAGTGCTAGGCGGACAGGAGCCTACGAGCAGTACTTC. This codes for CSARRTGAYEQYF.

J is TRBJ2-3 and V is TRBV7-2, with 10 bases that match TRBD1. The V gene's germline CDR1 is SGHTA and CDR2 FQGNSA. The CDR3 length is 15 residues. J lost 4 bases, V lost 5 bases, and 6 bases had no gene match. As DNA, the CDR3 is TGTGCCAGCAGCGGGCTTGGACAGGGGGCAGATACGCAGTATTTT. Amino acids: CASSGLGQGADTQYF.

This clonotype was counted only a few times. The rearrangement uses TRBV12-3 or TRBV12-4 and TRBJ1-5; no firm D call. This CDR3 has 14 residues. The V end lost 0 bases, the J end lost 4 bases, and 7 bases lay between the germline ends. Here the CDR3 DNA reads TGTGCCAGCAGTTTAGCGGAGCCTAATCAGCCCCAGCATTTT. Its translation: CASSLAEPNQPQHF.

The gene calls are TRBV7-2 and TRBJ1-1; maybe TRBD1 (5 bases). The CDR3 loop spans 16 amino acids. The germline V and J ends were trimmed by 0 bases and 2 bases, with 13 bases remaining between them. Looked up from germline, CDR1 is SGHTA and CDR2 is FQGNSA. CDR3 nucleotide sequence: TGTGCCAGCAGCTTAGCGGCTGCTCAGGGAAACACTGAAGCTTTCTTT. Amino acids: CASSLAAAQGNTEAFF.

The CDR3 spells CASTRGRRGGITDTQYF. The DNA for the CDR3 is TGTGCCAGTACCCGGGGTCGGCGGGGGGGGATCACAGATACGCAGTATTTT. The chain recombines TRBV19 with TRBJ2-3; TRBD2 agrees at 9 bases. With V trimmed by 7 bases and J by 2 bases, 13 bases remained unmatched. CDR1 is LNHDA, CDR2 SQIVND, per germline (reference sequence). CDR3 length: 17 amino acids.

This clonotype was detected ten times or more. One junction end disagrees with the germline gene, perhaps due to a read error. V is TRBV7-7 and J is TRBJ2-5; possible D gene TRBD1, 6 bases. The length of the CDR3 is 14 residues. Germline CDR1 reads SSHAT; CDR2 reads FNYEAQ (reference sequence). CDR3 in amino acids: CASSLGGQGETQYF. CDR3 bases: TGTGCTAGCAGCTTAGGGGGTCAAGGGGAGACCCAGTACTTC.

This clonotype was seen a handful of times. V usage is TRBV9 and J usage is TRBJ2-3; D possibly corresponds to TRBD1 (6 bases). The CDR3 loop spans 14 amino acids. CDR1 is SGDLS and CDR2 is YYNGEE in the germline V gene. Deletions cut 3 bases from V and 2 bases from J, with 10 bases between. The CDR3 reads CASSGGPNTDTQYF. In DNA, the CDR3 is TGTGCCAGCAGCGGGGGGCCTAACACAGATACGCAGTATTTT. The full variable domain, rest sourced from reference TRBV9 and TRBJ2-3, is DSGVTQTPKHLITATGQRVTLRCSPRSGDLSVYWYQQSLDQGLQFLIQYYNGEERAKGNILERFSAQQFPDLHSELNLSSLELGDSALYFCASSGGPNTDTQYFGPGTRLTVL.